This T cell receptor (beta chain) was recovered during a study of T cell responses to AZD1222 COVID-19 vaccine. V gave up 5 bases and J gave up 0 bases, with 11 bases separating them. Germline V gene lookup returns CDR1 SGHRS and CDR2 YFSETQ. The CDR3 length is 14 residues. The data were produced by immunoSEQ multiplex PCR, yet TCRdb's version contains in-frame clones alone and is incomplete. The table shows 150,000 to 200,000 clones, with 94% occurring only once. Sequenced here: peripheral blood, sampled 28 days after the second AZD1222 dose. The chain recombines TRBV5-1 with TRBJ2-5; D is perhaps TRBD2 (5 bases). The sequence derives from an adult who received the AZD1222 COVID-19 vaccine. This CDR3 reads CASSPSGNQETQYF. The CDR3, as DNA: TGCGCCAGCAGTCCCAGCGGCAACCAAGAGACCCAGTACTTC. Based on the CDR3 plus reference TRBV5-1 and TRBJ2-5, the full variable domain is KAGVTQTPRYLIKTRGQQVTLSCSPISGHRSVSWYQQTPGQGLQFLFEYFSETQRNKGNFPGRFSGRQFSNSRSEMNVSTLELGDSALYLCASSPSGNQETQYFGPGTRLLVL.